This T cell receptor (beta chain) was sequenced in a study of blood T cell repertoires in COVID-19. In the original analysis: Counts of nucleated cells, estimated from reference gene primer amplification, were obtained. Profiled with immunoSEQ multiplex PCR; TCRdb holds only in-frame clones, not every one. V and J calls plus clone size are reproduced from that table; the DNA served to infer D and trimming. This table holds about 36,000 clones, 90% found once. The CDR3 covers 13 residues. Germline values: CDR1 MNHEY, CDR2 SVGAGI. V shed 8 bases and J shed 4 bases, with 14 bases lying between them. The clonotype was recovered from a human donor in a cohort sampled during active COVID-19. Specimen: peripheral blood. The rearrangement links TRBV6-5 to TRBJ1-2; D is undetermined. The CDR3 sequence: CASQQTLGYGYTF. CDR3 sequence (DNA): TGTGCCAGCCAACAGACGCTGGGCTATGGCTACACCTTC.